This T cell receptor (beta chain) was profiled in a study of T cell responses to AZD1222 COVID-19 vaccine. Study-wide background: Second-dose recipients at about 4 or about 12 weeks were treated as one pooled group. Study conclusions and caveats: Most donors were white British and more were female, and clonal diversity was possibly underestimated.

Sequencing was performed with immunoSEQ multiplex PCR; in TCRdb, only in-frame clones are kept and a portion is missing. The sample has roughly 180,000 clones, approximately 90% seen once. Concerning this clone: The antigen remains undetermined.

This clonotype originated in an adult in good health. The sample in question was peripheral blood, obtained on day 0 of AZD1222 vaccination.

The CDR3 nucleotides read TGCGCCAGCAGCCATGACAGGGGACCCTACGAGCAGTACTTC. Translation: CASSHDRGPYEQYF. The chain combines TRBV4-3 with TRBJ2-7, with 8 bases identical to TRBD1. V shed 3 bases, J shed 2 bases, and the junction held 3 bases outside the gene matches. Germline lookup yields CDR1 LGHNA and CDR2 YSLEER. CDR3 size: 14 residues.